Only one count was recorded for the clone carrying this T cell receptor (beta chain). Methods used by the authors: For nucleated cells, counts were estimated from reference gene primer amplification. Clones were sequenced by immunoSEQ multiplex PCR, and TCRdb holds only the in-frame ones, with some missing. For V, J and clone size, that table is used; D and trimming come from the DNA. The sample lists roughly 100,000 clones; about 80% were seen once. This entry comes from a study of blood T cell repertoires in COVID-19. As for the study in general: Italy, Spain and the United States were the sources of the convalescent and acute COVID-19 samples. T cells, B-cell-depleted T cells, or PBMCs provided the cDNA or gDNA that served as material.

Trimming took 4 bases from V and 5 from J; bases not matched to a gene: 11. Germline CDR1 is SGDLS and CDR2 is YYNGEE. The CDR3 is 15 residues long. The chain links TRBV9 to TRBJ1-1, with 7 bases that match TRBD1. The clonotype comes from a human donor in a cohort sampled during active or convalescent COVID-19. Input material: peripheral blood. The CDR3 protein is CASSTKTGTSTEAFF. The DNA of the CDR3 is TGTGCCAGCAGCACAAAGACAGGGACCTCGACTGAAGCTTTCTTT.